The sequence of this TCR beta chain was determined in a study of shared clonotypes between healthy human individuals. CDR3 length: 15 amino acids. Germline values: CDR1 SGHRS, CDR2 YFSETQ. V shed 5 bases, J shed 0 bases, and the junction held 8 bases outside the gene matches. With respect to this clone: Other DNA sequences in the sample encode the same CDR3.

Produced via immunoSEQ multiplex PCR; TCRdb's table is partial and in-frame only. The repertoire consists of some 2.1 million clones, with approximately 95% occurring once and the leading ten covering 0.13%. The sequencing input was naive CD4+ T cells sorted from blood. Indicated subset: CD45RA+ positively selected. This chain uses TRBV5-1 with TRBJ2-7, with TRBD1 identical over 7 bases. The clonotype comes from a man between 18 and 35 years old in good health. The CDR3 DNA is TGCGCCAGCAGTCCAACCGGGACAGCCTCCTACGAGCAGTACTTC. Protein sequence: CASSPTGTASYEQYF.